The subject of this entry is one TCR beta chain. The CDR3 runs to 14 residues. The germline CDR1 and CDR2 sequences are KGHSH and LQKENI. Trimming took 3 bases from V and 15 from J, leaving 18 bases between them. The sample comes from a study of regulatory and conventional T cells in RAG deficiency. Here immunoSEQ multiplex PCR was the method, and the copy in TCRdb shows in-frame clones only, minus some. The table has 34,000 or so clones, around 89% seen once. Another study also made use of these data, one on regulatory T cells. From that study: The primer mix had 52 TRBV and 13 TRBJ primers.

This clonotype originated in a human donor in good health. The chain uses TRBV18 and TRBJ1-6, with D unclear. What was sequenced was CD8+ T cells sorted from blood. For the CDR3, the DNA is TGTGCCAGCTCACCGCTGATAACTGGGGAGGGCCTCCACTTT. This sequence encodes CASSPLITGEGLHF.